The TCR beta chain described here comes from a study of T cells after yellow fever vaccination. Study-wide points: Clonotype sharing between CD4 and CD8 compartments was small. Detected again after the booster were most primary-vaccination clones, at 96% CD4 and 88% CD8.

TCRdb redid the calling of the 5' RACE reads with MiXCR, one entry per CDR3 protein. This table has hundreds of thousands of distinct CDR3 sequences, roughly a sixth appearing once. The CDR3 consists of 16 residues. The V end was cut by 8 bases, the J end by 5 bases, with 21 bases between. Germline values: CDR1 MNHEY, CDR2 SVGAGI. In the case of this clonotype: What it recognizes is unknown.

The chain combines TRBV6-5 with TRBJ2-2, with D possibly matching TRBD1 (7 bases). This sample comprised PBMCs, obtained before the yellow fever booster vaccination. The origin of this receptor is a man aged 18 to 35 who received the YFV17D yellow fever vaccine. CDR3 residues: CASGGETGFVTGELFF. The DNA of the CDR3 is TGTGCCAGCGGAGGGGAGACAGGGTTCGTTACCGGGGAGCTGTTTTTT.